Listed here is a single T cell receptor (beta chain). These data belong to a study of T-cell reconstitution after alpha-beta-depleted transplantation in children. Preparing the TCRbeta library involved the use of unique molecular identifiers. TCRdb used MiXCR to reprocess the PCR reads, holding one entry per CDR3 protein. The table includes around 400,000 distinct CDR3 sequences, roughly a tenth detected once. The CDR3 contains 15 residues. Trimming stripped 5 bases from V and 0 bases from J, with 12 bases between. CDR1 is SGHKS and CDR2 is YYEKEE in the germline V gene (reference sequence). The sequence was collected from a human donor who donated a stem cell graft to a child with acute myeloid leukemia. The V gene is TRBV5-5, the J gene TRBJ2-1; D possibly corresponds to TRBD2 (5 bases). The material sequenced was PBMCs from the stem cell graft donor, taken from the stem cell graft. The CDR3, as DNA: TGTGCCAGCAGTTCCGGGATAAGCTCCTACAATGAGCAGTTCTTC. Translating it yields CASSSGISSYNEQFF.